This T cell receptor (beta chain) was retrieved from a study of naive and memory T cell subsets. This clonotype was observed many times. An equimolar mix of two oligonucleotides served as the beta constant-region primer for TRBC1 and TRBC2. Four rounds of PCR amplified the ligated cDNA using nested alpha and beta constant-region primers plus SP2. TCRdb processed the UMI-ligation and nested PCR reads anew with MiXCR; each CDR3 protein has one entry. Among some 83,000 distinct CDR3 sequences listed, 8% to 9.5% were seen once. This TCR was sampled from a human donor in good health. Input material: naive CD8+ T cells from blood.

The CDR3 region has the DNA TGCGCCAGCAGCGTTCGGGACTCCAATGAGCAGTTCTTC. Its protein product is CASSVRDSNEQFF. The chain recombines TRBV5-1 with TRBJ2-1; D is perhaps TRBD2 (6 bases). Trimming shortened V by 4 bases and J by 6 bases, and 11 bases separated the two germline ends. Germline assignment: CDR1 SGHRS and CDR2 YFSETQ. CDR3 length: 13 residues.